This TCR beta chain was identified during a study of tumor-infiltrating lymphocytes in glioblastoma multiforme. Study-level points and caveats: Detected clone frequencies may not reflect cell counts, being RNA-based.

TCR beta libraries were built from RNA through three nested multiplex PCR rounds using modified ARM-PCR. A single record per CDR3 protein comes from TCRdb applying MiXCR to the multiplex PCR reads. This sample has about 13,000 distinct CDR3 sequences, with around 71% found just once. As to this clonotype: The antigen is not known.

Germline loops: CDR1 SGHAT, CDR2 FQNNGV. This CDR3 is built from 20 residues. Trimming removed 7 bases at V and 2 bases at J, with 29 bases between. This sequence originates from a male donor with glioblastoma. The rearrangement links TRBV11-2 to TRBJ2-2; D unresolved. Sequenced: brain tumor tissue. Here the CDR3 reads CASIPSFGQGIAVNTGELFF. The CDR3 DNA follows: TGTGCCAGCATCCCCTCATTCGGCCAAGGGATTGCGGTAAACACCGGGGAGCTGTTTTTT.